These 7 T cell receptor beta chains originate from one sample sequenced in a study of beta chain features in type 1 diabetes. As every portion of the isolated RNA was reverse transcribed, the sequencing read expressed TCRB transcripts. Assay: immunoSEQ multiplex PCR; the TCRdb copy retains only in-frame clones and omits some. The sample holds around 710,000 clones, 9.5% to 15% seen once. General study points: Type 1 diabetes patients showed a moderate but significant shortening of TCRB CDR3s in all four CD4+ subsets.

These receptors lack a known antigen. Sequenced sample: naive CD4+ T cells from blood. These TCRs come from a man under 40 with type 1 diabetes.

CDR3 sequence (DNA): TGCGCCAGCAGCTTACTACAGGGTGGGCCGGGTGAGCAGTACTTC. Encoded protein: CASSLLQGGPGEQYF. The chain combines TRBV5-1 with TRBJ2-7, with D perhaps matching TRBD1 (6 bases). Germline V CDR1 and CDR2: SGHRS, YFSETQ. Trimming took off 2 bases at V and 7 bases at J, with 19 bases between the two ends. This CDR3 region has 15 residues.

This clone occurred a few times. This chain connects TRBV29-1 to TRBJ2-5, with unresolved D. With the DNA end fitting TRBJ2-7 better, the J assignment may be wrong. The CDR3 has 13 residues. CDR1 is SQVTM, CDR2 ANQGSEA, per germline. The CDR3 reads CSVEAAGTYEQYF. The CDR3 coding sequence is TGCAGCGTTGAAGCGGCCGGAACCTACGAGCAGTACTTC.

This clone turned up a few times. This chain links TRBV13 with TRBJ2-7, with D possibly TRBD2 on 5 matching bases. Looked up from germline, CDR1 is PRHDT and CDR2 is FYEKMQ (reference sequence). Trimming took 4 bases from V and 7 from J, leaving 23 bases between them. This CDR3 is built from 16 residues. The CDR3 DNA reads TGTGCCAGCAGCTCAGGACTCGGGATTCCCTCCTGGGAGCAGTACTTC. Translated: CASSSGLGIPSWEQYF.

This clone has a handful of counts. The CDR3 sequence: CASSPGGQGHSDTQYF. The CDR3 region has the DNA TGTGCCAGCAGCCCAGGCGGGCAGGGTCACTCAGATACGCAGTATTTT. The J gene is TRBJ2-3, the V gene TRBV7-2; either TRBD1 or TRBD2 may fit D (5 bases each). Trimming removed 5 bases from V and 4 bases from J, with 19 bases in between. This CDR3 is 16 amino acids long. CDR1 and CDR2 (germline): SGHTA, FQGNSA.

This clone was observed a handful of times. V is TRBV19 and J is TRBJ2-5; 7 nucleotides agree with TRBD2. Trimming at V came to 3 bases and at J to 5 bases, leaving 12 bases not matched to a gene. Looked up from germline, CDR1 is LNHDA and CDR2 is SQIVND (reference sequence). The CDR3 loop spans 16 amino acids. The CDR3 protein is CASSIRTRVMGETQYF. Here the CDR3 DNA reads TGTGCCAGTAGTATCCGGACTAGAGTAATGGGTGAGACCCAGTACTTC.

In this sample, this clone turned up a few times. J is TRBJ2-3 and V is TRBV13; D unresolved. The CDR3 runs to 14 residues. CDR1 PRHDT and CDR2 FYEKMQ come from the germline V gene (reference sequence). The V gene lost 5 bases and the J gene lost 3 bases, with 12 bases spanning the gap. The CDR3 nucleotides read TGTGCCAGCAGCCCAAGAGTGACGACAGATACGCAGTATTTT. It codes for CASSPRVTTDTQYF.

The chain links TRBV30 to TRBJ1-4, with D uncertain. The V end lost 5 bases, the J end lost 4 bases, and 14 bases lay between the germline ends. Germline V lookup: CDR1 GTSNPN, CDR2 SVGIG (reference sequence). This CDR3 spans 14 amino acids. Written as DNA, the CDR3 is TGTGCCTGGGCCCAGGAGGCTCTTAATGAAAAACTGTTTTTT. It yields the protein CAWAQEALNEKLFF.